This T cell receptor (beta chain) was recovered during a study of blood T cell repertoires in COVID-19. Profiled with immunoSEQ multiplex PCR; TCRdb holds only in-frame clones, not every one. The data contain approximately 60,000 clones, approximately 93% of them singletons. Germline CDR1 reads SGHTA; CDR2 reads FQGNSA. The CDR3 consists of 16 residues. Trimming took 7 bases from V and 5 from J; bases not matched to a gene: 15. The TCR sequence derives from a man aged 65-85 years with active COVID-19. The J gene is TRBJ2-5, the V gene TRBV7-2; TRBD2 agrees at 8 bases. The sample was peripheral blood. In DNA, the CDR3 is TGTGCCAGCATCCTTAATGGGGCGGGGGGTGGTGAGACCCAGTACTTC. Its protein product is CASILNGAGGGETQYF.